The clone carrying this T cell receptor beta chain was detected many times. Its antigen is undetermined. The sample belongs to a study of T cells in Graves' hyperthyroidism and ophthalmopathy. Whole-study context: Sampling of peripheral blood happened at initial diagnosis, prior to any treatment.

Absence of ophthalmopathy progression within 18 months defined stable Graves' hyperthyroidism. The CDR3 length is 12 residues. Trimming took off 4 bases at V and 3 bases at J, with 9 bases between the two ends. Germline assignment: CDR1 DFQATT and CDR2 SNEGSKA (reference sequence). Amplified TCR beta CDR3 regions came from RNA transcripts. Using the HTBI primer set, a first-round RT-PCR was run on the TCR CDR3. MiXCR was run by TCRdb on the multiplex PCR reads, yielding one entry per CDR3 protein. The sample lists a few hundred thousand distinct CDR3 sequences; 17% were seen once. Study outcomes and limitations: Most thyroid clonotypes expanded above 0.001 appeared in blood too.

What was sequenced was blood. The chain carries TRBV20-1 and TRBJ2-5; D gene ambiguous. This TCR came from a woman in her forties or fifties with Graves' hyperthyroidism. The CDR3: CSAIPLEETQYF. DNA of the CDR3: TGCAGTGCTATTCCCTTGGAAGAGACCCAGTACTTC.